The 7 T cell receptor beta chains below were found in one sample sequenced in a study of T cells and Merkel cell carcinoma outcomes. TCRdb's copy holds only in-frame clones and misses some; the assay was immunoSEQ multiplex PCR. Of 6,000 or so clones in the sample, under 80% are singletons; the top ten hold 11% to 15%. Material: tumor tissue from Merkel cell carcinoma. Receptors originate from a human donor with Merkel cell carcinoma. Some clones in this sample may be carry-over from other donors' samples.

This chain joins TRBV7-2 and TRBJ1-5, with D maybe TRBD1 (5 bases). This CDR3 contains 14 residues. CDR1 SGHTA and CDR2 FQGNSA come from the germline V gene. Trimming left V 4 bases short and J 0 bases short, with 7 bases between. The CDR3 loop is CASSSDTSNQPQHF. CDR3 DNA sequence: TGTGCCAGCAGCTCGGACACTAGCAATCAGCCCCAGCATTTT.

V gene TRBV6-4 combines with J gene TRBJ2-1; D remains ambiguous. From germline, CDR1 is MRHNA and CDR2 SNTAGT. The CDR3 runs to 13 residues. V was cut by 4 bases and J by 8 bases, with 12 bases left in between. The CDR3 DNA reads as TGTGCCAGCAGTGCCTCACCGTTTTATGAGCAGTTCTTC. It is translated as CASSASPFYEQFF.

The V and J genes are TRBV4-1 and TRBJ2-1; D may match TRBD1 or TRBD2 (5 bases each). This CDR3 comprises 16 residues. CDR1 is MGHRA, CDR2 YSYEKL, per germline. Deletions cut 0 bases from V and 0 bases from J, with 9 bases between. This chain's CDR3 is CASSQDPGASYNEQFF. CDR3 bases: TGCGCCAGCAGCCAAGATCCCGGGGCCTCCTACAATGAGCAGTTCTTC.

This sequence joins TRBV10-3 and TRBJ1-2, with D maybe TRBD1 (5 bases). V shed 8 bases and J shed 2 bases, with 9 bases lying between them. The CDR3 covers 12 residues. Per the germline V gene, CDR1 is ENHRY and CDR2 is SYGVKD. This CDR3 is CAIGRENYGYTF. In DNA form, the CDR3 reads TGTGCCATCGGCAGGGAAAACTATGGCTACACCTTC.

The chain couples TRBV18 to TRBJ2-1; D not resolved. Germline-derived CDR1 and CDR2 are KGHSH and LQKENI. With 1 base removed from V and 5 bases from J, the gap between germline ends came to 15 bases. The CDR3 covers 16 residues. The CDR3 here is CASSPRRRRFHNEQFF. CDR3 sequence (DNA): TGTGCCAGCTCACCACGCCGCAGGAGATTCCACAATGAGCAGTTCTTC. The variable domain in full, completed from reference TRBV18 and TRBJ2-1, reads NAGVMQNPRHLVRRRGQEARLRCSPMKGHSHVYWYRQLPEEGLKFMVYLQKENIIDESGMPKERFSAEFPKEGPSILRIQQVVRGDSAAYFCASSPRRRRFHNEQFFGPGTRLTVL.

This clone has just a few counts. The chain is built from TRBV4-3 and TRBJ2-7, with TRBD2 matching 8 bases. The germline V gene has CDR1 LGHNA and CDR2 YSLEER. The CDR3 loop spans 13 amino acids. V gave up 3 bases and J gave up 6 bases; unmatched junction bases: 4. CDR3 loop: CASSQGLVSEQYF. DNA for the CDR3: TGCGCCAGCAGCCAGGGACTAGTAAGCGAGCAGTACTTC.

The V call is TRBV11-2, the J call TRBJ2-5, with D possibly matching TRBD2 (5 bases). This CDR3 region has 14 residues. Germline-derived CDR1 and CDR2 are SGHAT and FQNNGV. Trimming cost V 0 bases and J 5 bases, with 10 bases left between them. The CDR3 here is CASSLDPGYETQYF. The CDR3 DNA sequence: TGTGCCAGCAGCTTAGATCCGGGATATGAGACCCAGTACTTC.